The clone carrying this T cell receptor (beta chain) was seen a few times. Hyperthyroidism cases were recent diagnoses of under 2 months' duration in people aged 18 to 65. Orbital computed tomography, thyroid ultrasound, TRAb, serum thyroxine and clinical symptoms formed the basis of diagnosis. RNA transcripts were the source from which TCR beta CDR3 regions were amplified. In the first round, RT-PCR was carried out with HTBI primers, and a multiplex PCR formed the second round. Each CDR3 protein is one row after TCRdb ran MiXCR on the multiplex PCR reads. This sample carries about 1.1 million distinct CDR3 sequences, about two fifths of them seen once, and the ten largest clones take roughly 10%. This entry belongs to a study of Graves' ophthalmopathy and Graves' hyperthyroidism. Germline V lookup: CDR1 SGHRS, CDR2 YFSETQ. The CDR3 totals 16 residues. V gave up 4 bases and J gave up 0 bases, with 13 bases separating them.

The chain joins TRBV5-1 to TRBJ2-2; D may match TRBD1 or TRBD2 (5 bases each). The clonotype comes from an adult man with Graves' hyperthyroidism. The sample consisted of peripheral blood or thyroid tissue (not recorded which). CDR3: CASSQARGSNTGELFF. Written as DNA, the CDR3 is TGCGCCAGCAGCCAAGCGAGGGGCTCGAACACCGGGGAGCTGTTTTTT.